This TCR beta chain was retrieved from a study of neurological immune-mediated disorders. The overall study: Multiple sclerosis patients numbered roughly 35, with approximately 30 relapsing-remitting and 3 secondary progressive.

This clonotype showed up many times. Antigen specificity is unknown. TCRdb reprocessed the 5' RACE reads with MiXCR, giving one entry per CDR3 protein. The sample lists some 38,000 distinct CDR3 sequences; around 2.9% were seen once. The time point denotes: longitudinal time-point 1 (baseline). General observations from the study: Phylogenetic grouping assigned the repertoires of 18 of 34 multiple sclerosis patients to a single related-CDR3 cluster, representing a possible signature.

Sequencing was carried out using PBMCs. The receptor was isolated from a woman in her sixties with multiple sclerosis.

The chain's CDR3 is CASSLISGSDTQYF. The CDR3 nucleotides are TGTGCCAGCAGCCTGATATCGGGGTCAGATACGCAGTATTTT. V gene TRBV7-9 combines with J gene TRBJ2-3; D is perhaps TRBD2 (5 bases). This CDR3 is 14 amino acids long. Trimming cost V 5 bases and J 4 bases, with 13 bases left between them. Germline V gene data show CDR1 as SEHNR and CDR2 as FQNEAQ (reference sequence).